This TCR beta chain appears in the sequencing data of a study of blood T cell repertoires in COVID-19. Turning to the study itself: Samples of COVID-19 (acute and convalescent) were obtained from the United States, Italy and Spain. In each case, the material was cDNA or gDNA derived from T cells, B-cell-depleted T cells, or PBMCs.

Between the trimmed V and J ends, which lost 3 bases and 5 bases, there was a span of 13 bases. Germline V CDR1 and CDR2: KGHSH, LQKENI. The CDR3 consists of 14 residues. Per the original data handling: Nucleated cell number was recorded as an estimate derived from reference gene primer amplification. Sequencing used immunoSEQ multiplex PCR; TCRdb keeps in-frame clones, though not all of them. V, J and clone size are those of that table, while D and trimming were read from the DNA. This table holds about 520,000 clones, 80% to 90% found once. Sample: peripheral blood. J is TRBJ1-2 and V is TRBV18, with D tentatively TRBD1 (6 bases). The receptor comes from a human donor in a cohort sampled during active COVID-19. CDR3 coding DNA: TGTGCCAGCTCACCCCCTGGGGGGGCGTATGGCTACACCTTC. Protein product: CASSPPGGAYGYTF.